This entry lists 11 T cell receptor beta chains sequenced from one sample in a study of OX40 agonist ivuxolimab in advanced cancers. Libraries were prepared by immunoSEQ multiplex PCR; TCRdb keeps only in-frame clonotypes and omits some of them. The table has 73,000 or so clones, roughly 85% seen once. Sequencing was performed on CD4+ or CD8+ T cells sorted from blood, taken in a trial of the OX40 agonist ivuxolimab. The receptors originated from an adult with an advanced solid tumor such as melanoma, head and neck, liver or kidney cancer.

The chain recombines TRBV7-2 with TRBJ2-7; TRBD1 agrees at 10 bases. J was trimmed by 5 bases and V by 2 bases; bases with no gene match: 9. The CDR3 spans 16 residues. CDR1 is SGHTA, CDR2 FQGNSA, per germline. The CDR3 here is CASSLKGRTGGNEQYF. Written as DNA, the CDR3 is TGTGCCAGCAGCTTAAAAGGGCGGACAGGGGGGAACGAGCAGTACTTC.

Concerning this clone itself: The identical CDR3 is also encoded by other nucleotide sequences in the sample. The rearrangement links TRBV9 to TRBJ1-1; 7 bases map to TRBD1. The V gene's germline CDR1 is SGDLS and CDR2 YYNGEE. V was clipped by 2 bases and J by 3 bases; unmatched bases: 4. The CDR3 totals 14 residues. The CDR3 loop is CASSVRQGDTEAFF. Written as DNA, the CDR3 is TGTGCCAGCAGCGTTAGGCAGGGGGACACTGAAGCTTTCTTT.

Written as DNA, the CDR3 is TGTGCCAGCAGCTTAGCTGGCGCCGGAAACACCATATATTTT. Its translation: CASSLAGAGNTIYF. The rearrangement uses TRBV11-2 and TRBJ1-3, with unresolved D. This CDR3 spans 14 amino acids. The germline CDR1 and CDR2 sequences are SGHAT and FQNNGV. Trimming left V 1 base short and J 4 bases short, with 8 bases between.

The V call is TRBV29-1, the J call TRBJ1-1, with 9 bases aligning to TRBD1. V dropped 7 bases and J dropped 1; count of bases not matched to a gene: 4. Germline V gives CDR1 SQVTM, CDR2 ANQGSEA. The CDR3 sequence is 13 residues long. CDR3 sequence (DNA): TGCAGCGCCCTGGGACAGGGGAACACTGAAGCTTTCTTT. As protein: CSALGQGNTEAFF. The complete variable domain, with remaining parts taken from reference TRBV29-1 and TRBJ1-1, reads SAVISQKPSRDICQRGTSLTIQCQVDSQVTMMFWYRQQPGQSLTLIATANQGSEATYESGFVIDKFPISRPNLTFSTLTVSNMSPEDSSIYLCSALGQGNTEAFFGQGTRLTVV.

The chain employs TRBV7-2 and TRBJ1-1; TRBD1 might be the D (6 bases). CDR1 is SGHTA and CDR2 is FQGNSA in the germline V gene. This CDR3 is 14 amino acids long. V lost 0 bases and J lost 5, with 10 bases in between. In DNA, the CDR3 is TGTGCCAGCAGCTTAGCGGGGGCTGGGACTGAAGCTTTCTTT. Its translation is CASSLAGAGTEAFF.

The rearrangement links TRBV5-6 to TRBJ1-3, with D maybe TRBD1 (5 bases). Trimming stripped 3 bases from V and 0 bases from J, with 10 bases between. This CDR3 contains 15 residues. Germline V CDR1 and CDR2: SGHDT, YYEEEE. The CDR3 DNA sequence: TGTGCCAGCAGCTCGGGACGGAGCTCTGGAAACACCATATATTTT. As protein: CASSSGRSSGNTIYF.

This clone appeared a single time. This chain links TRBV30 with TRBJ2-1, with D perhaps TRBD1 (5 bases). This CDR3 is 13 amino acids long. Germline CDR1 reads GTSNPN; CDR2 reads SVGIG (reference sequence). Trimming stripped 3 bases from V and 5 bases from J, with 11 bases between. The CDR3 spells CAWRGPVHNEQFF. The CDR3 DNA follows: TGTGCCTGGAGGGGGCCCGTGCACAATGAGCAGTTCTTC.

This CDR3 reads CASSIDGTANTEAFF. The DNA for the CDR3 is TGTGCCAGTAGTATAGACGGGACAGCGAACACTGAAGCTTTCTTT. The gene calls are TRBV19 and TRBJ1-1; 7 nucleotides line up with TRBD1. CDR3 length: 15 amino acids. Germline-derived CDR1 and CDR2 are LNHDA and SQIVND (reference sequence). J lost 1 base, V lost 0 bases, and 2 bases had no gene match.

This clone is a singleton in its sample. CDR3 sequence reads: CASSPGTGAPAEAFF. The CDR3 nucleotides read TGTGCCAGTAGTCCGGGGACAGGGGCTCCGGCTGAAGCTTTCTTT. The chain is built from TRBV19 and TRBJ1-1; 10 bases line up with TRBD1. The CDR3 covers 15 residues. V shed 5 bases and J 6 bases; nucleotides not matched to a gene: 9. Looked up from germline, CDR1 is LNHDA and CDR2 is SQIVND (reference sequence).

The V gene is TRBV6-5, the J gene TRBJ1-5; D gene uncertain. Per germline, CDR1 MNHEY and CDR2 SVGAGI. The CDR3 totals 14 residues. Trimming left V 6 bases short and J 3 bases short, with 12 bases between. The CDR3 sequence: CASSLDGYNQPQHF. CDR3 DNA: TGTGCCAGCAGCCTAGACGGATACAATCAGCCCCAGCATTTT.

The chain is built from TRBV5-1 and TRBJ1-1; D is unclear. The V gene's germline CDR1 is SGHRS and CDR2 YFSETQ. V was pared by 2 bases and J by 1 base, with 9 bases between. CDR3 length: 14 residues. Written as DNA, the CDR3 is TGCGCCAGCAGCTTCACTTACTCGAACACTGAAGCTTTCTTT. Residues: CASSFTYSNTEAFF.